Listed here is a single T cell receptor (beta chain). Its specificity is unknown. The data were taken from a study of response to subunit inactivated influenza vaccine. One entry per CDR3 protein results from TCRdb running MiXCR on the RT-PCR reads. The data contain 860,000 or so distinct CDR3 sequences, 21% of them singletons. Study findings and constraints: With each seasonal influenza vaccination, the authors suggested, few new T cells are recruited.

The specimen was PBMCs from blood, collected less than 6 days after vaccination. The receptor was isolated from a man aged 45-65 years who received an inactivated influenza vaccine.

The CDR3 sequence: CSVILMKAGDDEQFF. CDR3 nucleotide sequence: TGCAGCGTCATCCTAATGAAGGCTGGGGACGATGAGCAGTTCTTC. The chain employs TRBV29-1 and TRBJ2-1; D is possibly TRBD1 or TRBD2 (5 bases each). CDR3 size: 15 residues. Germline V gene data show CDR1 as SQVTM and CDR2 as ANQGSEA. Trimming removed 6 bases from V and 8 bases from J, with 23 bases in between.